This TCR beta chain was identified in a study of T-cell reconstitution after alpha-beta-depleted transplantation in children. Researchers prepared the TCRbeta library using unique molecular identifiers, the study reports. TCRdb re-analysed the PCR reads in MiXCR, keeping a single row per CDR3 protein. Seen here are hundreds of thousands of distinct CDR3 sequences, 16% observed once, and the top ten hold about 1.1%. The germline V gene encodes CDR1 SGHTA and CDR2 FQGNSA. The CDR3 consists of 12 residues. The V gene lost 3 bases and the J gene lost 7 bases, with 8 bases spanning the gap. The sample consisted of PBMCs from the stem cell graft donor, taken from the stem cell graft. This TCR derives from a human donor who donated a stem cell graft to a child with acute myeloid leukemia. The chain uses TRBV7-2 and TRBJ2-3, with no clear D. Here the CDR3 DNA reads TGTGCCAGCAGCTTGTCCGCCCATACGCAGTATTTT. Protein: CASSLSAHTQYF.